Included here is one T cell receptor beta chain sequence, with context. Its specificity is not known. Regarding time point: sample taken at primary tumor resection. TCRdb fed the 5' RACE reads into MiXCR, producing one record per CDR3 protein. The table records about 30,000 distinct CDR3 sequences, more than 5.5% of them present only once. The data originate from a study of spatial heterogeneity in lung cancer. Notes on the study in general: Tumors with more nonsynonymous mutations had more expanded intratumoral alpha and beta TCRs.

From germline, CDR1 is MNHNY and CDR2 SVGAGI (reference sequence). CDR3 length: 12 amino acids. Between the trimmed V and J ends, which lost 5 bases and 7 bases, there was a span of 9 bases. Sequenced material: lung tumor tissue, taken at surgery. The clonotype originates from a male donor with early-stage non-small cell lung cancer. The chain uses TRBV6-6 and TRBJ1-5, with D possibly TRBD1 on 6 matching bases. CDR3: CASSIGGQPQHF. The CDR3 nucleotides are TGTGCCAGCAGTATAGGGGGGCAGCCCCAGCATTTT.